The present T cell receptor beta chain was sequenced within a study of lymphopenia after photon versus proton radiotherapy. Study results and limitations: Post-nadir diversity loss with photons came from oligoclonal expansion, particularly CD8+ Temra cells. Photon-treated patients lost naive T cells and TCR diversity; proton-treated stayed stable.

Trimming removed 6 bases from V and 8 bases from J; junction bases left unmatched: 5. Looked up from germline, CDR1 is SNHLY and CDR2 is FYNNEI. This CDR3 is built from 12 residues. In its sample, this clone was seen a few times. Its antigen is not known. Assay used: immunoSEQ multiplex PCR; TCRdb lists only in-frame clones, some missing. Of approximately 25,000 clones in the sample, over 80% are singletons; the top ten hold roughly 20%. This sequence joins TRBV2 and TRBJ1-2, with 8 bases aligning to TRBD1. The TCR comes from a man over 45 with gastric cancer. The material was peripheral blood, obtained from a patient treated with photon-based radiotherapy. CDR3 region: CASSTGGGGYTF. CDR3 DNA sequence: TGTGCCAGCAGCACAGGGGGAGGCGGCTACACCTTC. Filled out from reference TRBV2 and TRBJ1-2, the complete variable domain reads EPEVTQTPSHQVTQMGQEVILRCVPISNHLYFYWYRQILGQKVEFLVSFYNNEISEKSEIFDDQFSVERPDGSNFTLKIRSTKLEDSAMYFCASSTGGGGYTFGSGTRLTVV.